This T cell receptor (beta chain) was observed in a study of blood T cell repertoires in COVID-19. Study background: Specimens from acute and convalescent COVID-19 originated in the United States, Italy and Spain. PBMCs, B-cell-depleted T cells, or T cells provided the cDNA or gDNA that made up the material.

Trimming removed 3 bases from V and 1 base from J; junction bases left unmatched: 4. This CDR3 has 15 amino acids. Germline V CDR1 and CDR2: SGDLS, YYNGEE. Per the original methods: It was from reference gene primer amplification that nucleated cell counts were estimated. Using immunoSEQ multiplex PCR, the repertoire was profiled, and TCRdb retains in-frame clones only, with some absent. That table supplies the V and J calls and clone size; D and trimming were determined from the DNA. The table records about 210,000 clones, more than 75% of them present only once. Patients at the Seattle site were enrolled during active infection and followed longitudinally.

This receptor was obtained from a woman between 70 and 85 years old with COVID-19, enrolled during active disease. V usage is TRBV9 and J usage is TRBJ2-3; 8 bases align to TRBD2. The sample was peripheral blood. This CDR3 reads CASSGGGRRTDTQYF. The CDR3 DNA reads TGTGCCAGCAGCGGTGGCGGGAGGCGCACAGATACGCAGTATTTT.